The 22 T cell receptor beta chains given below trace back to one sample, sequenced in a study of CD8+ T cells in alopecia areata. Documented treatment: oral pan-JAK inhibitor, 5-10 mg twice daily. Extracted RNA was reverse transcribed into cDNA, the sequencing template. Profiled with immunoSEQ multiplex PCR; TCRdb holds only in-frame clones, not every one. The sample comprises roughly 220,000 clones, roughly three fifths of which are singletons, and around 1.3% rests with the top ten. The specimen comprised CD4+ T cells sorted from blood, sampled at week 44, from a patient treated with tofacitinib. The receptors shown here come from a human donor with alopecia areata.

The chain couples TRBV5-1 to TRBJ2-2; D may be TRBD1 (5 bases). The germline gives CDR1 SGHRS, CDR2 YFSETQ. V was cut by 0 bases and J by 7 bases, with 13 bases left in between. The CDR3 length is 15 residues. The CDR3, as DNA: TGCGCCAGCAGCTTGGAGGCAGGGCTCGGCGGGGAGCTGTTTTTT. It yields the protein CASSLEAGLGGELFF.

The gene calls are TRBV10-3 and TRBJ2-2; the D is unclear. Germline assignment: CDR1 ENHRY and CDR2 SYGVKD. CDR3 size: 13 residues. V was cut by 2 bases and J by 6 bases, with 7 bases left in between. The CDR3 region has the DNA TGTGCCATCAGTGAGGGGGTCCCCGGGGAGCTGTTTTTT. It translates to CAISEGVPGELFF.

The J gene is TRBJ2-1, the V gene TRBV29-1; 14 bases match TRBD2. CDR1 is SQVTM and CDR2 is ANQGSEA in the germline V gene. V shed 1 base and J 0 bases; nucleotides not matched to a gene: 8. This CDR3 has 19 residues. The CDR3 loop is CSVEGRTSGGTSSYNEQFF. Here the CDR3 DNA reads TGCAGCGTTGAAGGACGGACTAGCGGGGGGACGAGCTCCTACAATGAGCAGTTCTTC.

V and J are TRBV9 and TRBJ1-6; D perhaps matches TRBD1 (6 bases). The V and J ends lost 1 base and 6 bases respectively, with 8 bases between them. The CDR3 is 14 residues long. Germline V gene data show CDR1 as SGDLS and CDR2 as YYNGEE. DNA for the CDR3: TGTGCCAGCAGCGTAAGCAGGGGTAATTCACCCCTCCACTTT. Translating it yields CASSVSRGNSPLHF.

The rearrangement links TRBV29-1 to TRBJ2-1; 8 bases line up with TRBD2. V trimming: 4 bases; J trimming: 2 bases; junction bases outside the gene matches: 4. CDR1 is SQVTM, CDR2 ANQGSEA, per germline. The CDR3 totals 14 residues. For the CDR3, the DNA is TGCAGCGTTGCGGGCGGGGGGCCCTACAATGAGCAGTTCTTC. This translates into CSVAGGGPYNEQFF.

CDR3 in amino acids: CSVERFREKLFF. For the CDR3, the DNA is TGCAGCGTTGAAAGGTTTAGGGAAAAACTGTTTTTT. The V call is TRBV29-1, the J call TRBJ1-4; no clear D gene. Germline lookup yields CDR1 SQVTM and CDR2 ANQGSEA. CDR3 size: 12 residues. Trimming took 2 bases from V and 8 from J, leaving 9 bases between them.

The chain is built from TRBV10-3 and TRBJ2-3; 7 bases are shared with TRBD1. CDR1 ENHRY and CDR2 SYGVKD come from the germline V gene. With V trimmed by 5 bases and J by 2 bases, 7 bases remained unmatched. The CDR3 loop spans 15 amino acids. The CDR3 sequence: CAISPTGTDTDTQYF. The CDR3 nucleotides are TGTGCCATCAGTCCAACCGGGACAGACACAGATACGCAGTATTTT.

The J gene is TRBJ2-7, the V gene TRBV5-1; 11 bases fit TRBD1. The ends lost 4 bases at V and 3 bases at J; junction bases unmatched: 3. CDR1 SGHRS and CDR2 YFSETQ come from the germline V gene. This CDR3 has 14 amino acids. The CDR3 nucleotides read TGCGCCAGCAGCGGACAGGGGGCTCTCTACGAGCAGTACTTC. It translates to CASSGQGALYEQYF.

This clone was detected only a few times. This sequence joins TRBV6-6 and TRBJ2-5; 10 bases line up with TRBD2. Matching the DNA end better, TRBJ2-7 makes the J call doubtful. CDR1 is MNHNY, CDR2 SVGAGI, per germline (reference sequence). The CDR3 has 13 amino acids. The CDR3 nucleotides are TGTGCCAGCATGTCTAGCGGGGGTGACGAGCAGTACTTC. This translates into CASMSSGGDEQYF.

The chain combines TRBV29-1 with TRBJ1-1; no reliable D call. The CDR3 has 12 amino acids. CDR1 is SQVTM and CDR2 is ANQGSEA in the germline V gene. V shed 6 bases and J shed 0 bases, with 8 bases lying between them. The CDR3 DNA sequence: TGCAGCGTCTATTTAGTGAACACTGAAGCTTTCTTT. It is translated as CSVYLVNTEAFF.

The chain recombines TRBV5-6 with TRBJ2-5, with 7 bases that match TRBD2. The CDR3 sequence is 14 residues long. Germline-derived CDR1 and CDR2 are SGHDT and YYEEEE. Losses at the gene ends were 0 bases for V and 2 bases for J; bases not matched to a gene: 1. The CDR3 here is CASSLAGGQETQYF. CDR3 nucleotides: TGTGCCAGCAGCTTGGCGGGAGGACAAGAGACCCAGTACTTC.

This rearrangement joins TRBV20-1 to TRBJ1-1; D not certain. The CDR3 sequence is 11 residues long. Germline assignment: CDR1 DFQATT and CDR2 SNEGSKA (reference sequence). V lost 0 bases, J lost 8 bases, and 7 bases lay in between. The CDR3 region is CSARDPMEAFF. The CDR3, as DNA: TGCAGTGCTAGAGATCCGATGGAAGCTTTCTTT.

V gene TRBV30 combines with J gene TRBJ2-2; TRBD1 might be the D (6 bases). V lost 4 bases, J lost 5 bases, and 8 bases lay in between. The CDR3 is 12 residues long. From germline, CDR1 is GTSNPN and CDR2 SVGIG (reference sequence). CDR3 sequence reads: CAWKGTTGELFF. DNA of the CDR3: TGTGCCTGGAAAGGGACAACCGGGGAGCTGTTTTTT.

V is TRBV5-1 and J is TRBJ1-5, with D possibly TRBD1 on 5 matching bases. This CDR3 has 14 residues. V was cut by 0 bases and J by 4 bases, with 8 bases left in between. CDR1 is SGHRS, CDR2 YFSETQ, per germline. The CDR3 region is CASSLGDVNQPQHF. The CDR3 DNA follows: TGCGCCAGCAGCTTGGGGGACGTGAATCAGCCCCAGCATTTT.

This chain joins TRBV30 and TRBJ2-3; 11 bases line up with TRBD2. Germline V gene lookup returns CDR1 GTSNPN and CDR2 SVGIG (reference sequence). Trimming at V came to 4 bases and at J to 5 bases, leaving 5 bases not matched to a gene. This CDR3 is 14 amino acids long. The CDR3 here is CAWTSGGPVDTQYF. CDR3 coding DNA: TGTGCCTGGACTAGCGGGGGGCCCGTAGATACGCAGTATTTT.

The genes are TRBV29-1 and TRBJ1-1; TRBD1 is a possible D gene (6 bases). Germline CDR1 reads SQVTM; CDR2 reads ANQGSEA. CDR3 length: 14 residues. V was pared by 6 bases and J by 4 bases, with 18 bases between. The CDR3 protein is CSVRSHREGTEAFF. CDR3 nucleotides: TGCAGCGTGAGGAGCCACAGGGAGGGCACTGAAGCTTTCTTT.

The table lists this clone with a few counts. Other DNA sequences in the sample encode the same CDR3. This chain joins TRBV29-1 and TRBJ1-2; unclear D gene. Trimming cost V 3 bases and J 8 bases, with 4 bases left between them. Germline V gives CDR1 SQVTM, CDR2 ANQGSEA. The CDR3 extends over 9 amino acids. CDR3 coding DNA: TGCAGCGTTGAGGGCGGCTACACCTTC. As protein: CSVEGGYTF.

The J gene is TRBJ2-1, the V gene TRBV11-2, with 8 nucleotides matching TRBD2. The CDR3 length is 16 residues. V trimming: 3 bases; J trimming: 4 bases; junction bases outside the gene matches: 8. Per the germline V gene, CDR1 is SGHAT and CDR2 is FQNNGV. CDR3 DNA sequence: TGTGCCAGCAGCTTCTTAGCCGGGGGGGAATACAATGAGCAGTTCTTC. This encodes CASSFLAGGEYNEQFF.

Regarding this clone: This sample also contains other DNA sequences that code for the same CDR3. This chain links TRBV29-1 with TRBJ2-1, with D uncertain. The CDR3 covers 15 residues. V lost 0 bases and J 0 bases, leaving 9 bases between the germline ends. The germline CDR1 and CDR2 sequences are SQVTM and ANQGSEA. In nucleotides, the CDR3 is TGCAGCGTTGAAGACCCCGGAAGCTCCTACAATGAGCAGTTCTTC. It specifies CSVEDPGSSYNEQFF.

The rearrangement uses TRBV5-1 and TRBJ1-2; no definite D call. This CDR3 contains 14 residues. Trimming stripped 1 base from V and 11 bases from J, with 18 bases between. In germline, CDR1 is SGHRS, CDR2 YFSETQ. The CDR3 DNA sequence: TGCGCCAGCAGCTTGACACGTAACAGTTGGGATTACACCTTC. Translated: CASSLTRNSWDYTF.

This clone was observed once. The rearrangement uses TRBV4-3 and TRBJ1-4, with D perhaps matching TRBD1 (6 bases). Germline V CDR1 and CDR2: LGHNA, YSLEER. CDR3 size: 15 residues. The V end lost 2 bases, the J end lost 7 bases, and 14 bases lay between the germline ends. CDR3 in DNA: TGCGCCAGCAGCCAAAACGACAGGCTGGGTGAAAAACTGTTTTTT. Its translation: CASSQNDRLGEKLFF.

CDR3 nucleotides: TGTGCCAGCCAGGTTGGTGTGGGGAGAGTTTACGAGCAGTACTTC. This codes for CASQVGVGRVYEQYF. V usage is TRBV2 and J usage is TRBJ2-7, with D tentatively TRBD2 (5 bases). This CDR3 is 15 amino acids long. Germline-derived CDR1 and CDR2 are SNHLY and FYNNEI. Trimming shortened V by 8 bases and J by 4 bases, and 21 bases separated the two germline ends.